This T cell receptor (beta chain) was retrieved from a study of T cell changes during pregnancy in multiple sclerosis. This clone was seen a handful of times. Repertoires were generated with immunoSEQ multiplex PCR, while TCRdb's copy carries only in-frame clones and drops some. Counted here are 69,000 or so clones, 90% to 95% occurring once; the ten biggest clones make up almost 0.3%. This sequence originates from a female donor in good health, enrolled as a control in a pregnancy study. Material: CD4+ T cells from peripheral blood mononuclear cells, obtained in the third trimester of pregnancy.

CDR3 DNA: TGTGCCAGCAGTTACTCGAGGGGGCAGGGAGACTATGGCTACACCTTC. Translated, it gives CASSYSRGQGDYGYTF. This chain uses TRBV6-6 with TRBJ1-2; TRBD1 agrees at 7 bases. Germline assignment: CDR1 MNHNY and CDR2 SVGAGI (reference sequence). This CDR3 is built from 16 residues. Germline trimming cut 0 bases from V and 3 bases from J; bases unmatched to any gene: 7.